Described below is a single TCR beta chain sequence and its context. What this receptor recognizes is not known. The input lacks base qualities; no much larger clone sits a single base away. This specimen comes from a study of radiation and T cells in renal cell carcinoma (dated by TCRdb to about 2020). About the study as a whole: In total, around 53 samples, comprising 25 or so tumors and around 27 peripheral blood samples, were subjected to TCR beta sequencing. The final blood draw took place at 4 weeks after radiation, the same time as nephrectomy. Across all 50 or so samples, several million unique CDR3 nucleotide sequences encoding 2 million to 3 million unique CDR3 amino acid sequences were identified. On the study overall, not on this receptor specifically: In blood, the top tumor clonotypes increased between baseline and 2 weeks post-radiation and then shrank by 4 weeks, which suggests that tumor-resident clones expanded only transiently. The single-armed trial design could not address effects of radiation dose or scheduling on the TCR repertoire. Because pretreatment tumor biopsies were not available, the baseline intratumoral presence of clonotypes could not be determined. Dynamics of the blood repertoire were not tracked past 4 weeks after treatment.

The label giving this sample's time point can be read as: blood 4 weeks post-SBRT, at nephrectomy. What this sample's treatment or condition label stands for: 15 Gy SBRT to primary tumor, nephrectomy 4 weeks later. Samples were obtained from a clinical trial, in which 15 Gy stereotactic body radiation therapy was delivered to primary renal cell carcinomas and nephrectomy was performed 4 weeks later. To follow tumor-enriched clonotypes, serial peripheral blood was collected from radiation-treated patients at baseline and at 2 weeks and 4 weeks after SBRT. Every patient's renal cell carcinoma showed clear cell pathology. Genomic DNA for TCR sequencing was prepared using the QIAamp DNA Blood Mini Kit (Qiagen). Only samples passing all quality control checks were included in the analyses. TCR beta libraries were generated from genomic DNA with the immunoSEQ kit, following the manufacturer's recommendations. To prepare libraries, a first multiplex PCR with proprietary primers was run, followed by a second PCR that added unique barcodes, and a bead cleanup was done after each round. Each sample batch included a kit-provided positive control reaction and a negative control reaction. The final libraries were assessed on an Agilent 4200 TapeStation D1000 ScreenTape, pooled by volume, and quantified by qPCR. Sequencing was performed on an Illumina NextSeq500 using a MidOutput 150-cycle cartridge, with 156 Read1 cycles, 15 Index1 cycles, and the kit custom primers. The pooled library was loaded at 1.0 pM, with a roughly 18% PhiX control spiked in. Per the authors' processing: The vendor-processed data were analyzed in R, and a clonotype was defined as all T cells that share the same CDR3 nucleotide sequence. For clone abundance analyses, frequencies were normalized to the 10,000 most abundant clones per sample. Public T cell clones, which averaged fewer than five per sample, were excluded before analysis. A difference in abundance of at least 32-fold between compartments was used to define tumor-enriched and baseline blood-enriched clonotypes. A beta-binomial differential abundance model was used to identify clonotypes that were expanded or contracted between blood time points. Tumor-blood repertoire similarity was measured with the Baroni-Urbani and Buser coefficient, and groups were compared using two-tailed Wilcoxon tests in R. Here the immuneACCESS table is served through TCRdb, limited to in-frame sequences with V and J called. Missing clones are a known gap in these copies; in checked studies unresolved V genes cover under half, and the rest lacks a known reason. V, J and clone size reflect that table, while D and trimming were determined from the DNA. The sample table holds around 180,000 clones, of which about 88% were seen once. Around 11% of the sample is in the top ten clones.

This specimen consisted of blood, obtained from a patient whose treatment included radiotherapy and nephrectomy. The clonotype originates from a woman aged 50 to 60 with renal cell carcinoma.

The nucleotide sequence is given as TGTGCCAGCAGCCCGGCCGGGGCAGGGCAGAGTCCCTCCGGAAACACCATATATTTT. The resulting protein is CASSPAGAGQSPSGNTIYF. The chain joins TRBV27 to TRBJ1-3; a tentative D call is TRBD1 (5 bases match). Taken from cysteine to phenylalanine, the CDR3 has 19 residues. Of all the DNA, just the CDR3 is kept, 57 bases in frame from base 1. From a lookup of the germline V gene (reference sequence), CDR1 and CDR2 are MNHEY and SMNVEV. Trimming costs V 6 bases and J 4 bases, and their ends lie 28 bases apart.